The clone carrying this TCR beta chain was detected only once. Its antigen is unidentified. The data were obtained in a study of breast tumors, draining lymph nodes, adjacent tissues. CDR3 length: 15 amino acids. Per germline, CDR1 SGHRS and CDR2 YFSETQ. The V and J ends lost 1 base and 7 bases respectively, with 14 bases between them. Study conclusions and caveats: Most tumor T cells seemingly derive from lymph node, then expand in tumor.

Each CDR3 protein gets one entry after TCRdb re-called the multiplex PCR reads with MiXCR. The table has tens of thousands of distinct CDR3 sequences, around 45% seen once. The source is a female donor with breast cancer. Some clones in this sample may be carry-over from other donors' samples. This chain links TRBV5-1 with TRBJ2-2; D is ambiguous. The sequenced sample was breast tumor tissue. In nucleotides, the CDR3 is TGCGCCAGCAGCTTGAATCGTCGTAGGCACGGGGAGCTGTTTTTT. Translated, it gives CASSLNRRRHGELFF. Drawing the rest from reference TRBV5-1 and TRBJ2-2, the complete variable domain is KAGVTQTPRYLIKTRGQQVTLSCSPISGHRSVSWYQQTPGQGLQFLFEYFSETQRNKGNFPGRFSGRQFSNSRSEMNVSTLELGDSALYLCASSLNRRRHGELFFGEGSRLTVL.